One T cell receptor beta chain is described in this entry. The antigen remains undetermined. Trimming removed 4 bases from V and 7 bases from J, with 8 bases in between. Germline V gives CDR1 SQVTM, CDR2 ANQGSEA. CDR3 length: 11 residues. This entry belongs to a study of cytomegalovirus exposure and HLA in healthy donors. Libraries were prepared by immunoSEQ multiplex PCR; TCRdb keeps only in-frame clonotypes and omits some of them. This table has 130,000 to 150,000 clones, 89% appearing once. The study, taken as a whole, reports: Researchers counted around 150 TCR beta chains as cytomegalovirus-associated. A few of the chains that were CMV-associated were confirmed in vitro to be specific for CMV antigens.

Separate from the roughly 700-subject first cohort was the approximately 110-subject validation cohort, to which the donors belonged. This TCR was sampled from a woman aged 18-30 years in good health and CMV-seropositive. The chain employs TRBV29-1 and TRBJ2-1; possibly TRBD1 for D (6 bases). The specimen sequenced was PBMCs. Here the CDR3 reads CSVGTENEQFF. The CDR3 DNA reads TGCAGCGTTGGGACAGAGAATGAGCAGTTCTTC.